This is a list of T cell receptor beta chains from one sample in a study of CD8+ T cells in alopecia areata. The method was immunoSEQ multiplex PCR; TCRdb's version includes in-frame clones alone and lacks a portion of them. Of some 210,000 clones in the sample, more than 45% are singletons; the top ten hold 0.45%. Sequencing was performed on CD4+ T cells sorted from blood, taken at week 0. The receptors come from a human donor with alopecia areata. Both conserved end residues are part of each CDR3. The order of the fields is D gene, J gene, V gene, clone size, CDR3 DNA, CDR3 protein. D genes are given only for firm matches. Clone size is shown for a subset of rows, as once, few, many or a class of expanded clone.

>TRBD2|TRBJ2-3|TRBV9|many
TGTGCCAGCAGCGTAGACCTAGCGGTAACAGATACGCAGTATTTT
CASSVDLAVTDTQYF
>.|TRBJ1-1|TRBV30|.
TGTGCCTGGAGTGTGGACGCTTTCACTGAAGCTTTCTTT
CAWSVDAFTEAFF
>.|TRBJ1-5|TRBV6-5|once
TGTGCCAGCAGTACGGGAAGGGTCAATCAGCCCCAGCATTTT
CASSTGRVNQPQHF
>.|TRBJ2-3|TRBV11-3|.
TGTGCCAGCAGCTCCGCCACAGATACGCAGTATTTT
CASSSATDTQYF
>TRBD1|TRBJ1-2|TRBV5-4|.
TGTGCCAGCAGCTTGGCCGGCTCAGGGGGCTATGGCTACACCTTC
CASSLAGSGGYGYTF
>TRBD1|TRBJ2-2|TRBV30|few
TGTGCCTGTCTCCCCGGGACAGGGAGCACCGGGGAGCTGTTTTTT
CACLPGTGSTGELFF
>.|TRBJ2-1|TRBV5-5|.
TGTGCCAGCAGCCGTGACCCATCCTACAATGAGCAGTTCTTC
CASSRDPSYNEQFF
>TRBD1|TRBJ1-1|TRBV7-3|few
TGTGCCAGCAGCTCACAGGGGGTTGGAGTGGCTTTCTTT
CASSSQGVGVAFF
>TRBD1|TRBJ1-5|TRBV7-6|few
TGTGCCAGCAGCTGGACAGGGGGCAATCAGCCCCAGCATTTT
CASSWTGGNQPQHF
>TRBD2|TRBJ2-1|TRBV7-9|.
TGTGCCAGCAGCTTAGGGACTAGCGGGAGGCGGGGTTACAATGAGCAGTTCTTC
CASSLGTSGRRGYNEQFF
>.|TRBJ2-3|TRBV7-3|once
TGTGCCAGCAGCCCCCCCACAGATACGCAGTATTTT
CASSPPTDTQYF
>.|TRBJ2-5|TRBV29-1|once
TGCAGCGTCGTGAGGTCCTGGGAGACCCAGTACTTC
CSVVRSWETQYF
>TRBD1|TRBJ1-2|TRBV2|few
TGTGCCAGCAGTGGGACAGGGGGAGATGGCTACACCTTC
CASSGTGGDGYTF
>.|TRBJ2-7|TRBV5-1|.
TGCGCCAGCAGCGACGGGGAGACCCCCGACGACTTC
CASSDGETPDDF
>.|TRBJ2-3|TRBV6-5|.
TGTGCCAGCAGTTCATGGACAGCTAGCACAGATACGCAGTATTTT
CASSSWTASTDTQYF
>TRBD1|TRBJ2-1|TRBV11-2|.
TGTGCCAGCAGCTTAGTACGGGACAGCTCCTACAATGAGCAGTTCTTC
CASSLVRDSSYNEQFF
>TRBD1|TRBJ1-2|TRBV7-9|few
TGTGCCAGCAGCTCCCGGGACAGGGAGGGCTATGGCTACACCTTC
CASSSRDREGYGYTF
>.|TRBJ2-1|TRBV10-1|few
TGCGCCAGCAGTGAGAGACAATACAATGAGCAGTTCTTC
CASSERQYNEQFF
>TRBD2|TRBJ2-3|TRBV7-3|few
TGTGCCAGCAGCTTAGGGGGGGTCACAGATACGCAGTATTTT
CASSLGGVTDTQYF
>.|TRBJ2-7|TRBV30|few
TGTGCCTGGAGTCACGCCCGGGAGACAGGCGCCTACGAGCAGTACTTC
CAWSHARETGAYEQYF
>.|TRBJ2-2|TRBV4-1|few
TGCGCCAGCAGCCGAGGAGAGACAAACACCGGGGAGCTGTTTTTT
CASSRGETNTGELFF
>TRBD2|TRBJ2-1|TRBV6-6|.
TGTGCCAGCAGTAAGAGCGGGGGGGCTAATGAGCAGTTCTTC
CASSKSGGANEQFF
>TRBD2|TRBJ2-1|TRBV19|few
TGTGCCAGTAGTATACGTCTGAATAGCGGGGGGCCTTACAATGAGCAGTTCTTC
CASSIRLNSGGPYNEQFF